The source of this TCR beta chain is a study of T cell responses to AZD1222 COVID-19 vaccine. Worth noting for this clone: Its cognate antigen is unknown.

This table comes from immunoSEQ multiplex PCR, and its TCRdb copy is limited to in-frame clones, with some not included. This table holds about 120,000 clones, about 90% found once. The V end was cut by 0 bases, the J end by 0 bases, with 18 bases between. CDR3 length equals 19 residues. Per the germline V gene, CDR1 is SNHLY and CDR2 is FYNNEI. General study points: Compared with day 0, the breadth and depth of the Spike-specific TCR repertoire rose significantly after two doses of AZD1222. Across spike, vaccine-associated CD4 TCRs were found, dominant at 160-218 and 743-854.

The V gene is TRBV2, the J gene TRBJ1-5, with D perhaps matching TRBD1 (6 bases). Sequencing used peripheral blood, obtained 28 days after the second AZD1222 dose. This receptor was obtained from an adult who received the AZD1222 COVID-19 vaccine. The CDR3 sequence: CASSEALLDRPYSNQPQHF. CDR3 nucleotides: TGTGCCAGCAGTGAAGCGCTTCTTGACAGGCCTTATAGCAATCAGCCCCAGCATTTT. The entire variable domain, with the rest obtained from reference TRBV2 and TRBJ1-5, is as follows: EPEVTQTPSHQVTQMGQEVILRCVPISNHLYFYWYRQILGQKVEFLVSFYNNEISEKSEIFDDQFSVERPDGSNFTLKIRSTKLEDSAMYFCASSEALLDRPYSNQPQHFGDGTRLSIL.